This T cell receptor beta chain derives from a study of blood T cell repertoires in COVID-19 (TCRdb year 2020). With regard to the full study: Samples from collaborators originated in the United States, Italy and Spain and spanned both the acute and convalescent phases of COVID-19. The material from the prospective study consisted of cDNA or gDNA derived from T cells, B-cell-depleted T cells, or PBMCs. Deeply sampled blood TCRbeta repertoires from subjects exposed to, actively infected with, or recovered from COVID-19 were included in the dataset. The repertoires were released in a freely available public database intended as a resource for research on the immune response to SARS-CoV-2. Samples came from the ongoing ImmuneRACE study (first 160 participants) plus 1,254 subjects from 6 global collaborators. Sample metadata almost always included a de-identified subject ID, COVID-19 status, age in years and sex. Where HLA class I and class II types were available, the types were taken from metadata supplied by the sample provider, not from assay-based typing.

Study-wide conclusions, independent of this receptor: Clinical and demographic metadata were provided uncurated, with the amount varying by source and participant.

Taken from cysteine to phenylalanine, the CDR3 has 14 residues. Only the CDR3 part of the read is kept: 42 bases, read in frame from the first base. V loses 2 bases of germline sequence and J loses 9 bases, and the interval between the two ends is 14 bases. Based on the germline V gene, the CDR1 and CDR2 sequences are SNHLY and FYNNEI. With regard to this clone: It lacks a known antigen. Per-base qualities were not stored, and no clone one base away is much larger.

Participants in the prospective study were enrolled through a virtual design, were aged roughly 18 to 95 years, and lived in 24 United States geographic areas. Cohort assignment in the prospective study relied on participant-reported clinical history from a screening survey and a study questionnaire. For ImmuneRACE Cohort 3, a participant was defined as recovered based on two consecutive negative NP/OP PCR tests, clearance by a healthcare professional, or resolution of symptoms. In the prospective study, whole blood, serum and a nasopharyngeal or oropharyngeal swab were collected from each participant by mobile phlebotomists. Participants in the prospective study had the option to provide additional blood draws and questionnaires over a 2-month period. Before DNA extraction, blood samples from the prospective study were shipped at room temperature or frozen. TCRbeta CDR3 regions were amplified from genomic DNA by means of the immunoSEQ Assay, a bias-controlled multiplex PCR. Under the source paper's analysis protocol: Nucleated cell counts per sample were estimated from amplification of reference gene primers within the assay. To quantify the absolute abundance of each unique TCRbeta CDR3 rearrangement, sequence reads were collapsed and filtered. For each sample, productive Simpson clonality was calculated as the square root of Simpson's diversity index over productive rearrangements. Here the immuneACCESS table is served through TCRdb, limited to in-frame sequences with V and J called. Missing clones are a known gap in these copies; in checked studies unresolved V genes cover under half, and the rest lacks a known reason. The D gene and trimming were derived from the DNA, and the V and J assignments and clone size from that table. This sample gives 150,000 to 200,000 clones in total; about 84% of them show up just once. The leading ten clones occupy 4.5% to 7.5% of the sample.

Sequenced sample: PBMCs or T cells enriched from blood (not recorded which). This sequence uses TRBV2 and TRBJ2-1; the D segment could be TRBD2, given 6 matching bases. This receptor was taken from a man aged 40-49 years who had recovered from COVID-19. The CDR3 has the sequence CASSETEGRGEQFF. The nucleotides read TGTGCCAGCAGTGAAACGGAGGGTCGCGGTGAGCAGTTCTTC.